This TCR beta chain emerged from a study of T cell repertoires in cytomegalovirus infection. The CDR3 runs 15 residues. Germline V lookup: CDR1 MDHEN, CDR2 SYDVKM. Losses at the gene ends were 5 bases for V and 3 bases for J; bases not matched to a gene: 4. TCRdb processed the reads anew with MiXCR; each CDR3 protein has one entry. The sample contains 150,000 to 200,000 distinct CDR3 sequences, 15% to 20% of which appear only once. For this clonotype: Its specificity is unknown.

Findings and caveats of the study: Across the ex vivo response, the dominant clonotypes were HLA-C-restricted CMV-specific TCR beta clonotypes.

Sequences were obtained from CD8+ T cells from PBMCs. The receptor was derived from a human donor in good health (CMV status not recorded). Some clones in this sample may be carry-over from other donors' samples. The V call is TRBV28, the J call TRBJ2-2; TRBD1 agrees at 9 bases. The CDR3 bases are TGTGCCAGCAGTCGGGACAGGGTGGACACCGGGGAGCTGTTTTTT. Amino acids: CASSRDRVDTGELFF. Drawing the rest from reference TRBV28 and TRBJ2-2, the complete variable domain is DVKVTQSSRYLVKRTGEKVFLECVQDMDHENMFWYRQDPGLGLRLIYFSYDVKMKEKGDIPEGYSVSREKKERFSLILESASTNQTSMYLCASSRDRVDTGELFFGEGSRLTVL.